The 31 T cell receptor beta chains reported below all come from one sample, sequenced in a study of shared clonotypes between healthy human individuals (dated by TCRdb to 2019 to 2021). Receptor libraries were prepared by the immunoSEQ multiplex PCR assay. This immuneACCESS table, as held by TCRdb, lists in-frame sequences with V and J called but not all clones. Of the missing ones, under half trace to an unresolved V gene in checked studies; the others have no known cause. Across this sample there are a few hundred thousand clones, with just over 95% seen only once. Together, the top ten hold about 0.32% of the sample. The sequencing input was memory CD8+ T cells sorted from blood. Explained via the paper, the cell subset or site label denotes: CD45RO+ cells pooled with CCR7-negative TemRA cells. These receptors came from a man aged 30 to 39 in good health.

This clone was detected only once. This rearrangement joins TRBV5-1 to TRBJ2-7; no definite D call. In germline, CDR1 is SGHRS, CDR2 YFSETQ. V shed 1 base and J shed 5 bases, with 22 bases lying between them. The CDR3 runs to 17 residues. The CDR3 reads CASSLLPEPGFGHEQYF. The CDR3 DNA follows: TGCGCCAGCAGCTTGTTGCCAGAGCCGGGTTTTGGGCACGAGCAGTACTTC. Using reference TRBV5-1 and TRBJ2-7 for the parts outside the CDR3, the full variable domain is KAGVTQTPRYLIKTRGQQVTLSCSPISGHRSVSWYQQTPGQGLQFLFEYFSETQRNKGNFPGRFSGRQFSNSRSEMNVSTLELGDSALYLCASSLLPEPGFGHEQYFGPGTRLTVT.

The chain combines TRBV27 with TRBJ2-4; D is ambiguous. Germline-derived CDR1 and CDR2 are MNHEY and SMNVEV (reference sequence). The V and J ends lost 5 bases and 4 bases respectively, with 3 bases between them. CDR3 length: 11 residues. Here the CDR3 DNA reads TGTGCCAGCAGTGCAAAAAACATTCAGTACTTC. It is translated as CASSAKNIQYF.

V usage is TRBV10-3 and J usage is TRBJ2-2; D unresolved. The CDR3 consists of 17 residues. V was cut by 4 bases and J by 4 bases, with 19 bases left in between. The germline V gene has CDR1 ENHRY and CDR2 SYGVKD. The CDR3 region is CAISATSLAPGTGELFF. In nucleotides, the CDR3 is TGTGCCATCAGTGCGACAAGCCTCGCCCCTGGCACCGGGGAGCTGTTTTTT.

The V and J genes are TRBV28 and TRBJ2-4; 7 bases map to TRBD1. CDR1 and CDR2 from the germline V gene are MDHEN and SYDVKM. This CDR3 contains 15 residues. The J segment lost 4 bases and the V segment lost 6 bases, leaving 9 bases of the junction unmatched. The DNA for the CDR3 is TGTGCCAGCAGCCCCAGGGGGACAGAAAAAAACATTCAGTACTTC. Its translation is CASSPRGTEKNIQYF.

This clone was seen once. The chain is built from TRBV29-1 and TRBJ1-1; unclear D gene. V lost 0 bases, J lost 6 bases, and 11 bases lay in between. The germline V gene has CDR1 SQVTM and CDR2 ANQGSEA. This CDR3 comprises 13 residues. DNA of the CDR3: TGCAGCGTTGAAGATCTTAGGGTGGCTGAAGCTTTCTTT. Its protein product is CSVEDLRVAEAFF.

The V and J genes are TRBV30 and TRBJ2-7, with 7 bases identical to TRBD1. Trimming removed 4 bases from V and 6 bases from J; junction bases left unmatched: 3. Germline V gene lookup returns CDR1 GTSNPN and CDR2 SVGIG (reference sequence). This CDR3 comprises 11 residues. The CDR3 region is CAWTAGGEQYF. The CDR3 bases are TGTGCCTGGACGGCAGGGGGCGAGCAGTACTTC. Combining the CDR3 with reference TRBV30 and TRBJ2-7 gives the whole variable domain SQTIHQWPATLVQPVGSPLSLECTVEGTSNPNLYWYRQAAGRGLQLLFYSVGIGQISSEVPQNLSASRPQDRQFILSSKKLLLSDSGFYLCAWTAGGEQYFGPGTRLTVT.

The chain carries TRBV11-3 and TRBJ1-5; D gene ambiguous. V lost 5 bases to trimming and J lost 1 base, with 3 bases between them. The CDR3 sequence is 12 residues long. Germline CDR1 is SGHNT and CDR2 is YENEEA. CDR3 bases: TGTGCCAGCAGCGGAAGCAATCAGCCCCAGCATTTT. Protein: CASSGSNQPQHF.

This chain connects TRBV4-1 to TRBJ1-2, with 8 bases lining up with TRBD1. The length of the CDR3 is 16 residues. Trimming at V came to 1 base and at J to 1 base, leaving 5 bases not matched to a gene. The V gene's germline CDR1 is MGHRA and CDR2 YSYEKL. CDR3 residues: CASSQAGTGFNYGYTF. The CDR3 DNA reads as TGCGCCAGCAGCCAAGCCGGGACAGGTTTTAACTATGGCTACACCTTC.

The V and J genes are TRBV29-1 and TRBJ2-5; D is ambiguous. The CDR3 runs 12 residues. V shed 5 bases and J shed 5 bases, with 12 bases lying between them. Germline V gene lookup returns CDR1 SQVTM and CDR2 ANQGSEA. The CDR3 DNA reads TGCAGCGTTTCAGCATATAGGGAGACCCAGTACTTC. Protein sequence: CSVSAYRETQYF.

Remarks on this clone: Other DNA sequences in this sample translate to the same CDR3. The rearrangement links TRBV6-5 to TRBJ1-2; 7 bases match TRBD1. J gave up 8 bases and V 6 bases, and 3 bases lay outside the gene matches. Germline values: CDR1 MNHEY, CDR2 SVGAGI. The CDR3 extends over 11 amino acids. The CDR3 region is CASSPGGGYTF. CDR3 nucleotides: TGTGCCAGCAGCCCAGGGGGAGGCTACACCTTC.

The chain couples TRBV28 to TRBJ2-7, with a weak D call TRBD2 (6 bases). CDR1 MDHEN and CDR2 SYDVKM come from the germline V gene. The CDR3 sequence is 15 residues long. V shed 3 bases and J shed 3 bases, with 15 bases lying between them. The CDR3 reads CASSFRRGGDYEQYF. The CDR3 DNA reads as TGTGCCAGCAGTTTTCGGAGGGGTGGGGACTACGAGCAGTACTTC.

The V gene is TRBV6-1, the J gene TRBJ2-3; TRBD2 is a possible D gene (6 bases). Germline values: CDR1 MNHNS, CDR2 SASEGT. The CDR3 runs to 13 residues. V was cut by 6 bases and J by 6 bases, with 13 bases left in between. The DNA of the CDR3 is TGTGCCAGCAGGACCGCGGGGTTGGATACGCAGTATTTT. This encodes CASRTAGLDTQYF.

The V gene is TRBV5-6, the J gene TRBJ2-5, with a weak D call TRBD1 (5 bases). Germline V CDR1 and CDR2: SGHDT, YYEEEE. This CDR3 has 14 amino acids. The V end was cut by 0 bases, the J end by 2 bases, with 8 bases between. CDR3 nucleotide sequence: TGTGCCAGCAGCTTGGGAGACAGACAAGAGACCCAGTACTTC. Amino acids: CASSLGDRQETQYF.

This chain uses TRBV28 with TRBJ2-4; D possibly corresponds to TRBD1 (6 bases). The CDR3 consists of 12 residues. V lost 5 bases and J lost 7, with 9 bases in between. Per germline, CDR1 MDHEN and CDR2 SYDVKM. Here the CDR3 DNA reads TGTGCCAGCAGTATACAGGGTAACATTCAGTACTTC. Translating it yields CASSIQGNIQYF.

The V and J genes are TRBV7-2 and TRBJ2-2; TRBD2 matches at 9 bases. V shed 5 bases, J shed 3 bases, and the junction held 4 bases outside the gene matches. Germline values: CDR1 SGHTA, CDR2 FQGNSA. This CDR3 region has 15 residues. This CDR3 is CASSPLAGDTGELFF. The CDR3 nucleotides are TGTGCCAGCAGCCCCTTAGCGGGAGACACCGGGGAGCTGTTTTTT.

The count of this clone is one. J is TRBJ2-7 and V is TRBV4-2; D gene unclear. CDR1 LGHNA and CDR2 YNFKEQ come from the germline V gene. Trimming took off 1 base at V and 2 bases at J, with 6 bases between the two ends. The CDR3 has 13 amino acids. CDR3 residues: CASSQGRTYEQYF. The CDR3 region has the DNA TGTGCCAGCAGCCAAGGGCGGACCTACGAGCAGTACTTC.

The J gene is TRBJ2-2, the V gene TRBV6-5; D tentatively reads TRBD1 or TRBD2 (6 bases each). Germline CDR1 and CDR2: MNHEY and SVGAGI. The CDR3 spans 14 residues. Trimming removed 7 bases from V and 5 bases from J, with 14 bases in between. In DNA, the CDR3 is TGTGCCAGCAACTTGGGGGCGGGAACCGGGGAGCTGTTTTTT. Protein: CASNLGAGTGELFF.

The chain combines TRBV20-1 with TRBJ2-5; D perhaps matches TRBD2 (5 bases). The CDR3 extends over 11 amino acids. The germline gives CDR1 DFQATT, CDR2 SNEGSKA (reference sequence). V lost 4 bases, J lost 4 bases, and 7 bases lay in between. In nucleotides, the CDR3 is TGCAGTGCTATTCGGGGAGAGACCCAGTACTTC. Protein product: CSAIRGETQYF.

Only one count was recorded for this clone. The chain links TRBV5-1 to TRBJ2-3, with TRBD2 as a possible D gene (6 bases). Per the germline V gene, CDR1 is SGHRS and CDR2 is YFSETQ. V was clipped by 4 bases and J by 6 bases, with 15 bases between them. The CDR3 spans 14 residues. The CDR3 protein is CASSIGPREDTQYF. The CDR3 DNA is TGCGCCAGCAGCATCGGGCCTCGGGAGGATACGCAGTATTTT.

The rearrangement joins TRBV10-3 to TRBJ2-5; D is possibly TRBD2 (5 bases). The germline V gene has CDR1 ENHRY and CDR2 SYGVKD. The CDR3 loop spans 13 amino acids. The V gene lost 9 bases and the J gene lost 5 bases, with 16 bases spanning the gap. This chain's CDR3 is CAIQGGSHETQYF. CDR3 in DNA: TGTGCCATACAAGGAGGTAGCCACGAGACCCAGTACTTC.

This chain uses TRBV18 with TRBJ1-1; the D is unclear. The V gene lost 3 bases and the J gene lost 1 base, with 6 bases spanning the gap. The CDR3 sequence is 13 residues long. From germline, CDR1 is KGHSH and CDR2 LQKENI. The CDR3 reads CASSPSWNTEAFF. The CDR3 region has the DNA TGTGCCAGCTCACCTAGTTGGAACACTGAAGCTTTCTTT.

The rearrangement uses TRBV7-8 and TRBJ1-5, with D maybe TRBD1 (5 bases). This CDR3 region has 14 residues. Germline-derived CDR1 and CDR2 are SGHVS and FQNEAQ. V was cut by 3 bases and J by 5 bases, with 11 bases left in between. CDR3 DNA sequence: TGTGCCAGCAGCTTGGCACAGGCTCATCAGCCCCAGCATTTT. Its protein is CASSLAQAHQPQHF.

The chain combines TRBV4-2 with TRBJ1-2; D gene ambiguous. Germline loops: CDR1 LGHNA, CDR2 YNFKEQ. The CDR3 has 14 amino acids. The V and J ends lost 0 bases and 4 bases respectively, with 9 bases between them. In DNA form, the CDR3 reads TGTGCCAGCAGCCAAGATCAGGCTCTCTATGGCTACACCTTC. Translated: CASSQDQALYGYTF.

As for this clone: This specimen includes other DNA sequences encoding the same CDR3. CDR3 in DNA: TGTGCCAGTAGTATAGGGCAGGGATCCTACGAGCAGTACTTC. It specifies CASSIGQGSYEQYF. V is TRBV19 and J is TRBJ2-7, with D perhaps matching TRBD1 (5 bases). Germline CDR1 LNHDA, CDR2 SQIVND (reference sequence). The CDR3 spans 14 residues. The germline V and J ends were trimmed by 1 base and 1 base, with 8 bases remaining between them.

This clone was recorded only once. The chain joins TRBV15 to TRBJ2-1, with D hard to call. Trimming removed 0 bases at V and 3 bases at J, with 12 bases between. The CDR3 contains 16 residues. Germline V gene data show CDR1 as LNHNV and CDR2 as YYDKDF (reference sequence). For the CDR3, the DNA is TGTGCCACCAGCAGAGATTCGCGGCAGATCTACAATGAGCAGTTCTTC. Residues: CATSRDSRQIYNEQFF. Combining the CDR3 with reference TRBV15 and TRBJ2-1 gives the whole variable domain DAMVIQNPRYQVTQFGKPVTLSCSQTLNHNVMYWYQQKSSQAPKLLFHYYDKDFNNEADTPDNFQSRRPNTSFCFLDIRSPGLGDTAMYLCATSRDSRQIYNEQFFGPGTRLTVL.

The chain employs TRBV6-5 and TRBJ1-2; D is perhaps TRBD1 (6 bases). Germline V gene sequence: CDR1 MNHEY, CDR2 SVGAGI. V was clipped by 2 bases and J by 4 bases, with 8 bases between them. This CDR3 contains 13 residues. The CDR3 sequence is CASSYHRAYGYTF. CDR3 in DNA: TGTGCCAGCAGTTACCACAGGGCCTATGGCTACACCTTC.

The V gene is TRBV9, the J gene TRBJ1-4, with D unclear. V was cut by 0 bases and J by 7 bases, with 4 bases left in between. The CDR3 runs to 12 residues. Germline assignment: CDR1 SGDLS and CDR2 YYNGEE. The chain's CDR3 is CASSVAGEKLFF. CDR3 DNA sequence: TGTGCCAGCAGCGTAGCTGGTGAAAAACTGTTTTTT.

The J gene is TRBJ2-7, the V gene TRBV25-1, with 10 bases aligning to TRBD2. This CDR3 has 13 amino acids. In germline, CDR1 is MGHDK, CDR2 SYGVNS. With 6 bases clipped from V and 3 bases from J, the junction kept 2 bases outside the gene matches. The CDR3 sequence: CASRRTSGYEQYF. DNA for the CDR3: TGTGCCAGCAGGAGGACTAGCGGCTACGAGCAGTACTTC.

This rearrangement joins TRBV6-1 to TRBJ1-2; D may be TRBD1 (6 bases). Trimming shortened V by 2 bases and J by 4 bases, and 11 bases separated the two germline ends. CDR3 size: 14 residues. Germline V gene lookup returns CDR1 MNHNS and CDR2 SASEGT. CDR3 nucleotides: TGTGCCAGCAGTGAACAGGGGATGGGCTATGGCTACACCTTC. Its translation is CASSEQGMGYGYTF.

CDR3 sequence (DNA): TGTGCCAGCAGTCCCAGTTTAGCGGGAGACGGAGAGACCCAGTACTTC. Protein sequence: CASSPSLAGDGETQYF. The chain recombines TRBV28 with TRBJ2-5; TRBD2 matches at 9 bases. Germline V gene sequence: CDR1 MDHEN, CDR2 SYDVKM. This CDR3 has 16 residues. The V gene end was trimmed by 5 bases and the J gene end by 4 bases; junction bases not matched to a gene: 11.

The chain links TRBV21-1 to TRBJ2-1. TRBV21-1 is flagged as a pseudogene. This CDR3 is 16 amino acids long. In nucleotides, the CDR3 is TGTGCCAGCAGCAAAGTGGGTGTAATGAGGGGCAATGAGCAGTTCTTC. This gives the protein CASSKVGVMRGNEQFF.